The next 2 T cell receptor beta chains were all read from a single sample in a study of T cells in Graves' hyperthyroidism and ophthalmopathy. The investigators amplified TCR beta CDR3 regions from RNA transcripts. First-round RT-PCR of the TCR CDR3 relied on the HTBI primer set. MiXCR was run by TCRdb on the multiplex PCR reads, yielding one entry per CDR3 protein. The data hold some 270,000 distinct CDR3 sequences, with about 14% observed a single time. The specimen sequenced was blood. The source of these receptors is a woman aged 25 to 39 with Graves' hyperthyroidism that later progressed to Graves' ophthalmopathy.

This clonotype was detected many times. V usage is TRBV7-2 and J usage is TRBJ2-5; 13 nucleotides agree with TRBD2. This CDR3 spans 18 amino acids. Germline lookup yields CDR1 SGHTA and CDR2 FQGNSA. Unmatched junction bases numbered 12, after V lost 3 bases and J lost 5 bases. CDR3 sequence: CASSLMGLAGLEVETQYF. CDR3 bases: TGTGCCAGCAGCTTGATGGGACTAGCGGGGCTGGAGGTGGAGACCCAGTACTTC.

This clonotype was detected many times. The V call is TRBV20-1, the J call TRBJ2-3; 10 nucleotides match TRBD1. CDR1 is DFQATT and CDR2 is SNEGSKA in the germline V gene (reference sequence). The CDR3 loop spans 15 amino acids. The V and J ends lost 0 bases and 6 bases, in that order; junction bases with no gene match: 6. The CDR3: CSARDGTGASDTQYF. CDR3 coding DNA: TGCAGTGCTAGAGATGGGACAGGGGCGTCGGATACGCAGTATTTT.